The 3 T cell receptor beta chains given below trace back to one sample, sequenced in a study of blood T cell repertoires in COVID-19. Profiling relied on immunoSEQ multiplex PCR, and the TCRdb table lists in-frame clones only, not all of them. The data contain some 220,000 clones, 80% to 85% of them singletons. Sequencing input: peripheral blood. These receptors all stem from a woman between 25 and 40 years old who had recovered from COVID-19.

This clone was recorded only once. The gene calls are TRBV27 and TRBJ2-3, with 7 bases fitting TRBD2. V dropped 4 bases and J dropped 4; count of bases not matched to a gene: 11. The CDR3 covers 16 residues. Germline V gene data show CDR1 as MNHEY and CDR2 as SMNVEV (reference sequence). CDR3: CASSSFAGARADTQYF. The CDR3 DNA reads TGTGCCAGCAGTTCATTTGCGGGAGCGAGGGCAGATACGCAGTATTTT.

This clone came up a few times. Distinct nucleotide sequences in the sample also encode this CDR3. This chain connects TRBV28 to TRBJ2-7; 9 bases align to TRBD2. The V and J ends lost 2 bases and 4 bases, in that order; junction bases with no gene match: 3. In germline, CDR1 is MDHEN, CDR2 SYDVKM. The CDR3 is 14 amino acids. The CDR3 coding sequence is TGTGCCAGCAGTTTAGCGGGAGGGCAATACGAGCAGTACTTC. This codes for CASSLAGGQYEQYF.

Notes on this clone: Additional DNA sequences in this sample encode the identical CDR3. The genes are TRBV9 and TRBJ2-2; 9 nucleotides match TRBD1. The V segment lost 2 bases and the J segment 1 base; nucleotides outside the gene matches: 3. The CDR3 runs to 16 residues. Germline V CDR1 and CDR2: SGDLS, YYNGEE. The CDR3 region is CASSVGGQGNTGELFF. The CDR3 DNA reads TGTGCCAGCAGCGTCGGGGGACAGGGGAACACCGGGGAGCTGTTTTTT.